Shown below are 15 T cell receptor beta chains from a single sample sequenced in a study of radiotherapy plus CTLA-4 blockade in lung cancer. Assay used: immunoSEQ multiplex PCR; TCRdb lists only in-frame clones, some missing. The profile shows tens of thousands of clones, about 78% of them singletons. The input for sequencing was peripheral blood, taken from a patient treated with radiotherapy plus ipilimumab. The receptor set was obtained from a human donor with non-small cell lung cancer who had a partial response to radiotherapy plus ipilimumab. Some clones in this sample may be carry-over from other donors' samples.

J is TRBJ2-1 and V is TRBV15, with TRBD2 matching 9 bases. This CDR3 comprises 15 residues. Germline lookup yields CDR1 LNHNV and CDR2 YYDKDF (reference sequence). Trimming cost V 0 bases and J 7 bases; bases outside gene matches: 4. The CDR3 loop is CATSRDTSGRNEQFF. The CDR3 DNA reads TGTGCCACCAGCAGAGATACTAGCGGGCGTAATGAGCAGTTCTTC.

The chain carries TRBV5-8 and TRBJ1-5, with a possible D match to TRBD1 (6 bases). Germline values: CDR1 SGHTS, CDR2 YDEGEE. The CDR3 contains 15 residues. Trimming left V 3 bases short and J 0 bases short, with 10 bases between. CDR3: CASSSGQYSNQPQHF. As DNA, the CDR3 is TGTGCCAGCAGCTCCGGACAGTATAGCAATCAGCCCCAGCATTTT.

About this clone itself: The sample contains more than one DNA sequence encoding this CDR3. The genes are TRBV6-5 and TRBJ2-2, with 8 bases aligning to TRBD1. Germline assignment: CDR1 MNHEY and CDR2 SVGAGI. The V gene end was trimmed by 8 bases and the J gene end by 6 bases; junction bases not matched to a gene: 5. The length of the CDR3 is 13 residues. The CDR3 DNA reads TGTGCCAGCTCGGACAGGGCTGCCGGGGAGCTGTTTTTT. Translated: CASSDRAAGELFF.

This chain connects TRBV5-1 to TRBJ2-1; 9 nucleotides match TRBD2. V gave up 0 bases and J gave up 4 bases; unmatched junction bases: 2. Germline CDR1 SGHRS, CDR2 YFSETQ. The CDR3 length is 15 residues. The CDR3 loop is CASSLVTSGYNEQFF. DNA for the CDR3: TGCGCCAGCAGCTTGGTTACTAGCGGGTACAATGAGCAGTTCTTC.

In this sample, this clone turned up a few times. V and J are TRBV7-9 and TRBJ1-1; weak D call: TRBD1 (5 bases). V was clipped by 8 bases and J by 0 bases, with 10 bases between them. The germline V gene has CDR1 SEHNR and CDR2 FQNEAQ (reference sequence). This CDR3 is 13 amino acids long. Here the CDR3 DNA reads TGTGCCAGCGGCGACAGTATGAACACTGAAGCTTTCTTT. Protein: CASGDSMNTEAFF.

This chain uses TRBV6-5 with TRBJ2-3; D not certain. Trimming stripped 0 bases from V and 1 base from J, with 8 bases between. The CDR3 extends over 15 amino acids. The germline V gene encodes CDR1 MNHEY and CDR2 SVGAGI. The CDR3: CASSYSEYRTDTQYF. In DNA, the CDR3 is TGTGCCAGCAGTTACTCGGAGTACCGCACAGATACGCAGTATTTT.

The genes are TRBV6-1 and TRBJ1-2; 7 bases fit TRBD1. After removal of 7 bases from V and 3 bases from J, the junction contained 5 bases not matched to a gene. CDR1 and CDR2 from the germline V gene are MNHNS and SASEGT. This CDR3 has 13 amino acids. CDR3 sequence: CASIKTGDYGYTF. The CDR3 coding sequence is TGTGCCAGCATAAAAACAGGGGACTATGGCTACACCTTC.

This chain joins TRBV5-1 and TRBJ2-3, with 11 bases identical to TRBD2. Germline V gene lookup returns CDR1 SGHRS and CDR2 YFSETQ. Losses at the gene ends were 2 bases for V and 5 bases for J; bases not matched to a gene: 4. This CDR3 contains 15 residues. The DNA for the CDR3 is TGCGCCAGCAGCTTTTCCGGGACTAGCGGAGATACGCAGTATTTT. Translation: CASSFSGTSGDTQYF. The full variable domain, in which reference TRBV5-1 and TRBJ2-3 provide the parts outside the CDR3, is KAGVTQTPRYLIKTRGQQVTLSCSPISGHRSVSWYQQTPGQGLQFLFEYFSETQRNKGNFPGRFSGRQFSNSRSEMNVSTLELGDSALYLCASSFSGTSGDTQYFGPGTRLTVL.

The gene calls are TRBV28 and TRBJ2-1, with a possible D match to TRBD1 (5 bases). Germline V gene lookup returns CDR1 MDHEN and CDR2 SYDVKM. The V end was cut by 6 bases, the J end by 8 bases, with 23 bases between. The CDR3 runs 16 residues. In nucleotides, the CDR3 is TGTGCCAGCAGCGAGCCGATGCGGCGGACATCGGATGAGCAGTTCTTC. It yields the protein CASSEPMRRTSDEQFF.

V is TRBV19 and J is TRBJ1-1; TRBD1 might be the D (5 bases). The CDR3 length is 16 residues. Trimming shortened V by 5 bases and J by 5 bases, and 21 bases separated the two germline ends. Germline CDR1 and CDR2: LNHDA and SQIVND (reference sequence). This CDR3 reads CASSPIGGVEWTEAFF. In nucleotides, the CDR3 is TGTGCCAGTAGTCCAATCGGGGGGGTAGAGTGGACTGAAGCTTTCTTT. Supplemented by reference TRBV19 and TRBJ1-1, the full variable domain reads DGGITQSPKYLFRKEGQNVTLSCEQNLNHDAMYWYRQDPGQGLRLIYYSQIVNDFQKGDIAEGYSVSREKKESFPLTVTSAQKNPTAFYLCASSPIGGVEWTEAFFGQGTRLTVV.

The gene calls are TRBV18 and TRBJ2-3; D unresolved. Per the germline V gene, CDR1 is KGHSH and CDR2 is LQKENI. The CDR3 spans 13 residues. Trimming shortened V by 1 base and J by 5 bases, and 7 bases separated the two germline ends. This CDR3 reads CASSPQLEDTQYF. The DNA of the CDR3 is TGTGCCAGCTCACCACAGCTTGAAGATACGCAGTATTTT.

CDR3 residues: CASSPRQGSYNEQFF. The CDR3 nucleotides are TGTGCCAGCAGTCCTCGACAGGGCTCCTACAATGAGCAGTTCTTC. This chain connects TRBV6-6 to TRBJ2-1, with 7 positions matching TRBD1. Trimming took 5 bases from V and 0 from J; bases not matched to a gene: 4. This CDR3 is built from 15 residues. The germline V gene encodes CDR1 MNHNY and CDR2 SVGAGI (reference sequence).

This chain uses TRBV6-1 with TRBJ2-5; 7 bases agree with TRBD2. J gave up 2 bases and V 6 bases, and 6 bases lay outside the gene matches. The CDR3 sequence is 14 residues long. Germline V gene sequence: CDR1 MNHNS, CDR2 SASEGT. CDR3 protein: CASRGGGVQETQYF. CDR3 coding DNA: TGTGCCAGCAGGGGGGGAGGGGTTCAAGAGACCCAGTACTTC.

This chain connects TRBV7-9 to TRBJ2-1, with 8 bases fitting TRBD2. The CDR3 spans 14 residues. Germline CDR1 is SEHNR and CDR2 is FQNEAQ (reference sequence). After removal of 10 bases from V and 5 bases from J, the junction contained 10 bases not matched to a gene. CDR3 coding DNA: TGTGCCACCGGAGCGGGGGCCATCCACAATGAGCAGTTCTTC. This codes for CATGAGAIHNEQFF.

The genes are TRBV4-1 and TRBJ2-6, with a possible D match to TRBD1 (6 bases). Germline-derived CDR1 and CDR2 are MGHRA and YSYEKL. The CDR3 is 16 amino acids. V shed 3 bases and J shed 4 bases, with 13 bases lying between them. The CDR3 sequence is CASSQNREPGANVLTF. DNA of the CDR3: TGCGCCAGCAGCCAGAACAGGGAACCCGGGGCCAACGTCCTGACTTTC.